The clone carrying this T cell receptor (beta chain) was seen more than once but under ten times. What it recognizes is unknown. These data originate in a study of cytomegalovirus exposure and HLA in healthy donors. The study, taken as a whole, reports: There were several of the most significant clusters that appeared linked to common viral pathogens in a later analysis.

J lost 1 base, V lost 4 bases, and 6 bases had no gene match. Germline V gene lookup returns CDR1 KGHSH and CDR2 LQKENI. The CDR3 loop spans 15 amino acids. Nominally healthy donors provided the samples, though records likely missed some immune exposures. The PCR was carried out with 60 Vbeta primers and 13 Jbeta primers. Authors' processing steps: A later analysis tallied some 80 million unique TCR beta chains, around 12 million of them shared. The repertoire was sequenced with immunoSEQ multiplex PCR; TCRdb's copy has only in-frame clones and lacks some. V, J and clone size derive from that table, while D and trimming were established from the DNA sequence. The sample includes 210,000 or so clones, around four fifths of them seen just once.

The sample taken for sequencing was PBMCs. The chain joins TRBV18 to TRBJ1-1, with TRBD1 matching 7 bases. This clonotype was obtained from a woman aged 45-59 years in good health and CMV-seropositive. DNA for the CDR3: TGTGCCAGCTCACTGACCGGGACAGCGAACACTGAAGCTTTCTTT. This translates into CASSLTGTANTEAFF. The variable domain in full, with the rest retrieved from reference TRBV18 and TRBJ1-1, is NAGVMQNPRHLVRRRGQEARLRCSPMKGHSHVYWYRQLPEEGLKFMVYLQKENIIDESGMPKERFSAEFPKEGPSILRIQQVVRGDSAAYFCASSLTGTANTEAFFGQGTRLTVV.